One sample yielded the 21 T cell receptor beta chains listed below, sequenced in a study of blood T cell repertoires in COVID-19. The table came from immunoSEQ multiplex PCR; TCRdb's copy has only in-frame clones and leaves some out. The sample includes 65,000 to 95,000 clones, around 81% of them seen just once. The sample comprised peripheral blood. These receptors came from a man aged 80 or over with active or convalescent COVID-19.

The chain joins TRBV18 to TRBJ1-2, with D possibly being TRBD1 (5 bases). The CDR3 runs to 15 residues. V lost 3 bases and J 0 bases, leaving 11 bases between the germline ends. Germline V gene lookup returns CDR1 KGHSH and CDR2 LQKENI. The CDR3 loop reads CASSPDRSTNYGYTF. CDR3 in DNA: TGTGCCAGCTCACCCGACAGATCCACTAACTATGGCTACACCTTC.

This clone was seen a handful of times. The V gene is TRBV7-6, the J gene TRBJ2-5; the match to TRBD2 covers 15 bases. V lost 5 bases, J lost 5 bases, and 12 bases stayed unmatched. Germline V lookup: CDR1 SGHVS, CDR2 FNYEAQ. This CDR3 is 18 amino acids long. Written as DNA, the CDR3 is TGTGCCAGCAGCACGGACCCGGGACTAGCGGGGGGTCGGGAGACCCAGTACTTC. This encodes CASSTDPGLAGGRETQYF.

In DNA, the CDR3 is TGTGCCAGCTATCCTCGTGGACTAGCGGGGGCAACCGGGGAGCTGTTTTTT. Translation gives CASYPRGLAGATGELFF. V is TRBV11-2 and J is TRBJ2-2; 13 nucleotides match TRBD2. V was pared by 8 bases and J by 5 bases, with 11 bases of the junction left unmatched. Germline CDR1 is SGHAT and CDR2 is FQNNGV. The CDR3 has 17 residues.

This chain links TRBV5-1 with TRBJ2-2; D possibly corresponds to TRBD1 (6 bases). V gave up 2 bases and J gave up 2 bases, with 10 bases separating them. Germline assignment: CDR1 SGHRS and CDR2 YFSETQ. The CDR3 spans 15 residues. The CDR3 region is CASSLGQFNTGELFF. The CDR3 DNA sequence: TGCGCCAGCAGCTTAGGACAGTTTAACACCGGGGAGCTGTTTTTT.

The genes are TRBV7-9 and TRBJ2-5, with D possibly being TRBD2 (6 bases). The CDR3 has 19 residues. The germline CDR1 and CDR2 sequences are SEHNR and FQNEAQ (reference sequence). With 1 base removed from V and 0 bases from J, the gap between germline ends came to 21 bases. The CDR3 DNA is TGTGCCAGCAGCTTAGGGTCCGGCGGGGACCAAAGGTACCAAGAGACCCAGTACTTC. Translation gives CASSLGSGGDQRYQETQYF.

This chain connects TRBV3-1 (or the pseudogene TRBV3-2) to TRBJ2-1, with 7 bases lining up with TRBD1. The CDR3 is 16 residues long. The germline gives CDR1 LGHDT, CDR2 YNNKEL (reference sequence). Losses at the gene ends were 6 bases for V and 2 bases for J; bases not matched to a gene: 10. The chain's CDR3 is CASSFRGLNTYNEQFF. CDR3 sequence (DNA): TGTGCCAGCAGTTTTAGGGGGCTAAATACCTACAATGAGCAGTTCTTC.

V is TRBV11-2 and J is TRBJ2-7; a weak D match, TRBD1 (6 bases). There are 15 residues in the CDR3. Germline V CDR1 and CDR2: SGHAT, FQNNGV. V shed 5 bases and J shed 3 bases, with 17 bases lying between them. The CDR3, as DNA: TGTGCCAGCAGCGAGGGACAAATGGGCGACTACGAGCAGTACGTC. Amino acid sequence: CASSEGQMGDYEQYV.

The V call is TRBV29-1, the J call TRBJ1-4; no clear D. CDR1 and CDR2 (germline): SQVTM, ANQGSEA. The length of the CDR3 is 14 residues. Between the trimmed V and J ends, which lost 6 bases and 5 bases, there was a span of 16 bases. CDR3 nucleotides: TGCAGCGTCAAAAAACAGACCTTGAATGAAAAACTGTTTTTT. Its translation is CSVKKQTLNEKLFF.

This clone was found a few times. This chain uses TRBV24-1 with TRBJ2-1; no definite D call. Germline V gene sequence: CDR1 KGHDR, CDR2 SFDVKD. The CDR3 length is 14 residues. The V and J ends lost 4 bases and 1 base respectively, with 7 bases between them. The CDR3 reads CATSDPGSYNEQFF. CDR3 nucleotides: TGTGCCACCAGTGACCCCGGGTCCTACAATGAGCAGTTCTTC.

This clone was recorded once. CDR3 DNA: TGTGCCAGCAGTTATGAGGGGGGGCGAAACACCGGGGAGCTGTTTTTT. As protein: CASSYEGGRNTGELFF. This chain connects TRBV6-5 to TRBJ2-2; tentatively, D is TRBD2 (7 bases). Trimming took off 3 bases at V and 2 bases at J, with 13 bases between the two ends. This CDR3 has 16 amino acids. Germline V CDR1 and CDR2: MNHEY, SVGAGI.

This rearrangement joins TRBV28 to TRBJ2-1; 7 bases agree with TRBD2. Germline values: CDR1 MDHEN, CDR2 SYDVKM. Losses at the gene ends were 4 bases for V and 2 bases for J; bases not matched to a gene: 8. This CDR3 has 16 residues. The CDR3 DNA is TGTGCCAGCAGTTCCCCCAACCGGGGGGCCTACAATGAGCAGTTCTTC. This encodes CASSSPNRGAYNEQFF.

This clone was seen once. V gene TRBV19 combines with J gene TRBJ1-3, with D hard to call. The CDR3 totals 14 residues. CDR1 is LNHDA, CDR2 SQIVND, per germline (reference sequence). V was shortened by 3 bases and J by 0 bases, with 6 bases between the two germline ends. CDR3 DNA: TGTGCCAGTAGTATTTATCTCTCTGGAAACACCATATATTTT. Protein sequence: CASSIYLSGNTIYF.

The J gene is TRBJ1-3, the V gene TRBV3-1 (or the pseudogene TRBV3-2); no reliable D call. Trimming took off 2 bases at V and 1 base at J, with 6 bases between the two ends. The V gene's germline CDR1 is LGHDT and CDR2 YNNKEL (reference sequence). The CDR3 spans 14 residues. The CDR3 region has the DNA TGTGCCAGCAGCCAAAGCGGGTCTGGAAACACCATATATTTT. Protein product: CASSQSGSGNTIYF.

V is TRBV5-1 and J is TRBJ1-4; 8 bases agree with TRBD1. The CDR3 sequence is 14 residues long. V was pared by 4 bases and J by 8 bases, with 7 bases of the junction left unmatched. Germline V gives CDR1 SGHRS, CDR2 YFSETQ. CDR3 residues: CASSRDRGGEKLFF. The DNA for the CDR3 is TGCGCCAGCAGCAGAGACAGGGGAGGCGAAAAACTGTTTTTT.

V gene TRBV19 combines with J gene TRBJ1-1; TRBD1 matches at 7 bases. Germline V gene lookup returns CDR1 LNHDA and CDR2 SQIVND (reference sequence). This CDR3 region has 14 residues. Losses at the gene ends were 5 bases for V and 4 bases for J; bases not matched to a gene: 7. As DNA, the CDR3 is TGTGCCAGTAGTTCACGACAGGGAGGCACTGAAGCTTTCTTT. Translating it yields CASSSRQGGTEAFF. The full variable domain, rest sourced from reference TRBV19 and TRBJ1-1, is DGGITQSPKYLFRKEGQNVTLSCEQNLNHDAMYWYRQDPGQGLRLIYYSQIVNDFQKGDIAEGYSVSREKKESFPLTVTSAQKNPTAFYLCASSSRQGGTEAFFGQGTRLTVV.

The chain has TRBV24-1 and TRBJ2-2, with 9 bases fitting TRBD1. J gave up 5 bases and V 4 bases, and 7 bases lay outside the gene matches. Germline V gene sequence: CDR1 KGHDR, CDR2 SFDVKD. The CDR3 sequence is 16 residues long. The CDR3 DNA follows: TGTGCCACCAGTGAACGGGACAGGGTGGATACCGGGGAGCTGTTTTTT. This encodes CATSERDRVDTGELFF.

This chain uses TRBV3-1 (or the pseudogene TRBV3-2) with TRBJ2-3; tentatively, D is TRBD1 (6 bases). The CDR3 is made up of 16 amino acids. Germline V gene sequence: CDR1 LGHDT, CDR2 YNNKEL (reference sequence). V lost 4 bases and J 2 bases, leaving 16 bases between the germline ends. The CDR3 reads CASSRPQGLPTDTQYF. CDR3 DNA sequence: TGTGCCAGCAGCCGACCGCAGGGGTTACCCACAGATACGCAGTATTTT.

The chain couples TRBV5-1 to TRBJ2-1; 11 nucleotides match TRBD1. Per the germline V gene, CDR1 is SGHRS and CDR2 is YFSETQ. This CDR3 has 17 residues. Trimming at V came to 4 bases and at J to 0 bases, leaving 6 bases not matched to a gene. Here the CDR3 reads CASSRDRGASSYNEQFF. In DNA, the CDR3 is TGCGCCAGCAGCCGGGACAGGGGGGCCAGCTCCTACAATGAGCAGTTCTTC.

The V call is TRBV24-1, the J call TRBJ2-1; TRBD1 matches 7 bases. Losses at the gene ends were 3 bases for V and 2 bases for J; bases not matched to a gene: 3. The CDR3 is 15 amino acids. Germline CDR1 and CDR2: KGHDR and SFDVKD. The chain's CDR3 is CATSDVTGTYNEQFF. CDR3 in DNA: TGTGCCACCAGTGATGTGACAGGGACCTACAATGAGCAGTTCTTC.

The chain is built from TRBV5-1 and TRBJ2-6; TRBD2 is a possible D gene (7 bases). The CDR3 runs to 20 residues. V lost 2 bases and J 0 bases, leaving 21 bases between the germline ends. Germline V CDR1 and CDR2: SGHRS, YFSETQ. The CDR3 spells CASSFPFTGRGPSGANVLTF. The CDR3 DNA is TGCGCCAGCAGCTTCCCATTTACAGGGAGGGGACCCTCTGGGGCCAACGTCCTGACTTTC.

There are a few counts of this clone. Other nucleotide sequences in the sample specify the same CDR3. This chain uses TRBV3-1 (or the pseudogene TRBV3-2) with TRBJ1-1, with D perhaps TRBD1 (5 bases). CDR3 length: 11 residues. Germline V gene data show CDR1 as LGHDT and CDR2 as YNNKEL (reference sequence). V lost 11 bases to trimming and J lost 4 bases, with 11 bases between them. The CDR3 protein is CASRGGTEAFF. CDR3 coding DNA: TGTGCCTCTAGGGGTGGCACTGAAGCTTTCTTT.